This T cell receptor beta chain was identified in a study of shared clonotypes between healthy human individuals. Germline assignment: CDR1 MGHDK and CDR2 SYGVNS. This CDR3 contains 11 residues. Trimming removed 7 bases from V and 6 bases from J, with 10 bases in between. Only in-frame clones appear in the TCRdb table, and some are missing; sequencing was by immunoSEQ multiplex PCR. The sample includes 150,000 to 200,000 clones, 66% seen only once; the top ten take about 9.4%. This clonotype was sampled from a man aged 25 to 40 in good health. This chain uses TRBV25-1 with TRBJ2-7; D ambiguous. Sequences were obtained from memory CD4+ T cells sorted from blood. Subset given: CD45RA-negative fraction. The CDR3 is CASKETSEQYF. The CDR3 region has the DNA TGTGCCAGCAAGGAGACAAGCGAGCAGTACTTC.